This is a list of T cell receptor beta chains from one sample in a study of siplizumab effects on memory and regulatory T cells. The method was immunoSEQ multiplex PCR; TCRdb's version includes in-frame clones alone and lacks a portion of them. Of about 82,000 clones listed, roughly 87% are singletons. Material for sequencing was Tregs sorted from blood. These receptors all stem from a human donor in good health. Each CDR3 is given with its conserved first and last residue. The D gene is left open where the match is weak. Clone sizes are given selectively: once, few, many, or a class where the clone is expanded.

V: TRBV5-5
J: TRBJ1-6
size: few
D: -
CDR3: CASSSGLGNNSPLHF
DNA: TGTGCCAGCAGCTCCGGGCTGGGCAATAATTCACCCCTCCACTTT

V: TRBV28
J: TRBJ1-1
size: -
D: -
CDR3: CASSLKGRAVEAEAFF
DNA: TGTGCCAGCAGTTTAAAGGGGCGGGCAGTGGAGGCTGAAGCTTTCTTT

V: TRBV14
J: TRBJ2-7
size: -
D: TRBD2
CDR3: CASSQVRLAGGHEQYF
DNA: TGTGCCAGCAGCCAAGTCCGCCTAGCGGGGGGCCACGAGCAGTACTTC

V: TRBV6-5
J: TRBJ2-3
size: -
D: -
CDR3: CASSYSASTDTQYF
DNA: TGTGCCAGCAGTTACAGTGCTAGCACAGATACGCAGTATTTT

V: TRBV19
J: TRBJ1-6
size: -
D: -
CDR3: CASSKEGNYNSPLHF
DNA: TGTGCCAGTAGTAAGGAGGGCAACTATAATTCACCCCTCCACTTT

V: TRBV18
J: TRBJ2-1
size: once
D: -
CDR3: CASSPAGVPQFF
DNA: TGTGCCAGCTCACCCGCAGGGGTTCCGCAGTTCTTC

V: TRBV2
J: TRBJ1-1
size: many
D: -
CDR3: CASLRTEAFF
DNA: TGTGCCAGCTTGCGGACTGAAGCTTTCTTT

V: TRBV15
J: TRBJ1-3
size: -
D: -
CDR3: CATSRDRGAYSGNTIYF
DNA: TGTGCCACCAGCAGAGATAGGGGGGCCTACTCTGGAAACACCATATATTTT

V: TRBV6-5
J: TRBJ1-1
size: -
D: -
CDR3: CASSYYRSTNTEAFF
DNA: TGTGCCAGCAGTTACTACAGGAGTACGAACACTGAAGCTTTCTTT

V: TRBV6-5
J: TRBJ1-2
size: -
D: -
CDR3: CASSYSRGTYGYTF
DNA: TGTGCCAGCAGTTACTCGAGGGGAACCTATGGCTACACCTTC

V: TRBV13
J: TRBJ2-3
size: -
D: TRBD2
CDR3: CASSSKTSGRIDTQYF
DNA: TGTGCCAGCAGCTCAAAGACTAGCGGGAGAATAGATACGCAGTATTTT

V: TRBV6-1
J: TRBJ2-2
size: -
D: -
CDR3: CASSGRGAGTGELFF
DNA: TGTGCCAGCAGTGGGCGAGGGGCGGGCACCGGGGAGCTGTTTTTT

V: TRBV28
J: TRBJ1-2
size: -
D: -
CDR3: CASSPQGLGGYTF
DNA: TGTGCCAGCAGTCCCCAGGGATTGGGCGGCTACACCTTC

V: TRBV9
J: TRBJ2-1
size: -
D: TRBD2
CDR3: CASSAQIRGGVINEQFF
DNA: TGTGCCAGCAGCGCCCAAATCCGGGGGGGAGTAATCAATGAGCAGTTCTTC

V: TRBV15
J: TRBJ1-6
size: -
D: -
CDR3: CATSRDPLSPLHF
DNA: TGTGCCACCAGCAGAGACCCTCTTTCACCCCTCCACTTT

V: TRBV11-2
J: TRBJ1-2
size: -
D: -
CDR3: CASSFSRTAGYTF
DNA: TGTGCCAGCAGCTTTTCGAGGACAGCTGGCTACACCTTC

V: TRBV5-1
J: TRBJ2-7
size: -
D: -
CDR3: CASSLPSTLYEQYF
DNA: TGCGCCAGCAGCTTACCGTCAACCCTCTACGAGCAGTACTTC

V: TRBV6-5
J: TRBJ1-6
size: -
D: -
CDR3: CASSYGVNGSPLHF
DNA: TGTGCCAGCAGTTACGGGGTTAATGGTTCACCCCTCCACTTT

V: TRBV28
J: TRBJ1-1
size: -
D: -
CDR3: CASSPIWEGEAFF
DNA: TGTGCCAGCAGCCCTATCTGGGAGGGTGAAGCTTTCTTT

V: TRBV6-6
J: TRBJ2-7
size: -
D: -
CDR3: CASRAQPLSYEQYF
DNA: TGTGCCAGCAGAGCCCAGCCCCTCTCCTACGAGCAGTACTTC

V: TRBV4-1
J: TRBJ2-6
size: once
D: -
CDR3: CASSRAGLLTGANVLTF
DNA: TGCGCCAGCAGCAGAGCAGGTCTGCTAACTGGGGCCAACGTCCTGACTTTC

V: TRBV19
J: TRBJ2-2
size: -
D: TRBD2
CDR3: CASTDRLAGGTGELFF
DNA: TGTGCCAGTACCGACCGACTAGCGGGGGGCACCGGGGAGCTGTTTTTT

V: TRBV7-9
J: TRBJ2-5
size: -
D: TRBD1
CDR3: CASSHDRVQETQYF
DNA: TGTGCCAGCAGCCACGACAGGGTTCAAGAGACCCAGTACTTC

V: TRBV6-5
J: TRBJ2-7
size: -
D: -
CDR3: CASRGQAYEQYF
DNA: TGTGCCAGCAGAGGTCAGGCCTACGAGCAGTACTTC

V: TRBV18
J: TRBJ2-5
size: -
D: -
CDR3: CASSPSIQRVQETQYF
DNA: TGTGCCAGCTCACCAAGTATCCAAAGGGTCCAAGAGACCCAGTACTTC

V: TRBV5-1
J: TRBJ2-1
size: few
D: -
CDR3: CASSLGGHYNEQFF
DNA: TGCGCCAGCAGCTTGGGAGGCCACTACAATGAGCAGTTCTTC

V: TRBV19
J: TRBJ1-4
size: -
D: -
CDR3: CASQLGDEKLFF
DNA: TGTGCCAGTCAATTGGGGGATGAAAAACTGTTTTTT

V: TRBV5-1
J: TRBJ1-1
size: -
D: -
CDR3: CASSFSPWGTEAFF
DNA: TGCGCCAGCAGCTTCTCCCCGTGGGGTACTGAAGCTTTCTTT

V: TRBV5-6
J: TRBJ1-6
size: few
D: TRBD1
CDR3: CASSFLGGPSPLHF
DNA: TGTGCCAGCAGCTTTTTAGGGGGCCCCTCACCCCTCCACTTT

V: TRBV28
J: TRBJ1-2
size: once
D: -
CDR3: CASSSPYGYTF
DNA: TGTGCCAGCAGCTCCCCTTATGGCTACACCTTC

V: TRBV5-6
J: TRBJ2-7
size: -
D: -
CDR3: CASSDPGRQYEQYF
DNA: TGTGCCAGCAGCGATCCCGGGAGACAATACGAGCAGTACTTC

V: TRBV21-1
J: TRBJ2-4
size: -
D: -
CDR3: CASRGHLSGNIQYF
DNA: TGTGCCAGCAGGGGACATCTGTCAGGAAACATTCAGTACTTC

V: TRBV28
J: TRBJ2-3
size: -
D: -
CDR3: CASSVSGVDTQYF
DNA: TGTGCCAGCAGTGTATCAGGGGTTGATACGCAGTATTTT

V: TRBV6-4
J: TRBJ2-1
size: -
D: -
CDR3: CASAIGPTFRDEQFF
DNA: TGTGCCAGCGCGATAGGACCCACTTTTCGGGATGAGCAGTTCTTC

V: TRBV5-6
J: TRBJ2-7
size: -
D: -
CDR3: CASSLARGARYEQYF
DNA: TGTGCCAGCAGCTTGGCCAGGGGCGCGCGATACGAGCAGTACTTC

V: TRBV5-1
J: TRBJ1-6
size: -
D: TRBD1
CDR3: CASSAGGNSPLHF
DNA: TGCGCCAGCAGCGCAGGGGGTAATTCACCCCTCCACTTT

V: TRBV7-2
J: TRBJ1-1
size: -
D: -
CDR3: CASSPMRDSTEAFF
DNA: TGTGCCAGCAGCCCGATGAGGGATAGCACTGAAGCTTTCTTT

V: TRBV6-5
J: TRBJ2-3
size: -
D: -
CDR3: CASSTGPDRVTQYF
DNA: TGTGCCAGCAGTACAGGACCCGACCGGGTTACGCAGTATTTT

V: TRBV11-2
J: TRBJ1-4
size: -
D: TRBD1
CDR3: CASSPNRGWANEKLFF
DNA: TGTGCCAGCAGTCCCAACAGGGGTTGGGCTAATGAAAAACTGTTTTTT

V: TRBV6-4
J: TRBJ2-3
size: -
D: TRBD2
CDR3: CASSDSAGGHTDTQYF
DNA: TGTGCCAGCAGTGACTCGGCGGGGGGCCACACAGATACGCAGTATTTT

V: TRBV28
J: TRBJ2-3
size: -
D: TRBD2
CDR3: CASSRRGGYTDTQYF
DNA: TGTGCCAGCAGCCGGCGCGGGGGATACACAGATACGCAGTATTTT

V: TRBV5-1
J: TRBJ2-7
size: -
D: -
CDR3: CASSSTGRTGDEQYF
DNA: TGCGCCAGCAGCTCGACGGGCCGTACGGGCGACGAGCAGTACTTC

V: TRBV4-2
J: TRBJ2-5
size: -
D: -
CDR3: CASSQPTRPETQYF
DNA: TGTGCCAGCAGCCAACCGACTAGACCGGAGACCCAGTACTTC

V: TRBV4-3
J: TRBJ2-3
size: once
D: -
CDR3: CASSQTWGADTQYF
DNA: TGCGCCAGCAGCCAAACCTGGGGGGCAGATACGCAGTATTTT

V: TRBV27
J: TRBJ1-1
size: -
D: -
CDR3: CASSLRGNTEAFF
DNA: TGTGCCAGCAGTTTAAGAGGGAACACTGAAGCTTTCTTT

V: TRBV4-1
J: TRBJ2-7
size: -
D: -
CDR3: CASSQVPSGNIGEQYF
DNA: TGCGCCAGCAGCCAAGTCCCGTCGGGGAATATTGGCGAGCAGTACTTC

V: TRBV25-1
J: TRBJ1-6
size: -
D: -
CDR3: CASPKTELYNSPLHF
DNA: TGTGCCAGCCCGAAGACAGAGTTGTATAATTCACCCCTCCACTTT

V: TRBV10-3
J: TRBJ2-7
size: -
D: -
CDR3: CAISGTSIEQYF
DNA: TGTGCCATCAGTGGGACCTCTATCGAGCAGTACTTC

V: TRBV28
J: TRBJ2-7
size: -
D: TRBD1
CDR3: CASSEQGPLSYEQYF
DNA: TGTGCCAGCAGTGAACAGGGGCCCCTCTCCTACGAGCAGTACTTC

V: TRBV10-3
J: TRBJ2-3
size: -
D: TRBD1
CDR3: CATKDRFTDTQYF
DNA: TGTGCCACCAAGGACAGGTTCACAGATACGCAGTATTTT

V: TRBV2
J: TRBJ2-7
size: -
D: TRBD1
CDR3: CASSEAPLAGGEQYF
DNA: TGTGCCAGCAGTGAAGCGCCCCTAGCAGGGGGCGAGCAGTACTTC

V: TRBV27
J: TRBJ1-2
size: -
D: -
CDR3: CRCKGGKRYGYTF
DNA: TGTCGTTGCAAAGGAGGGAAGAGATATGGCTACACCTTC

V: TRBV5-6
J: TRBJ1-1
size: -
D: -
CDR3: CASSLGPGTEAFF
DNA: TGTGCCAGCAGCTTGGGTCCGGGGACTGAAGCTTTCTTT

V: TRBV6-1
J: TRBJ2-7
size: once
D: TRBD1
CDR3: CASSEEGLTDRGYEQYF
DNA: TGTGCCAGCAGTGAAGAAGGGTTGACGGACAGGGGCTACGAGCAGTACTTC

V: TRBV2
J: TRBJ2-3
size: -
D: -
CDR3: CASSETVTDTQYF
DNA: TGTGCCAGCAGTGAAACTGTCACAGATACGCAGTATTTT

V: TRBV6-4
J: TRBJ2-1
size: -
D: TRBD2
CDR3: CASSAAGGRNEQFF
DNA: TGTGCCAGCAGTGCAGCGGGGGGACGGAATGAGCAGTTCTTC

V: TRBV5-5
J: TRBJ1-1
size: -
D: TRBD1
CDR3: CASSLLTGAWTEAFF
DNA: TGTGCCAGCAGCTTGCTCACAGGGGCGTGGACTGAAGCTTTCTTT